The 17 T cell receptor beta chains below were found in one sample sequenced in a study of T cell repertoires in cytomegalovirus infection. MiXCR was run by TCRdb on the reads, yielding one entry per CDR3 protein. Here the sample spans about 530,000 distinct CDR3 sequences, less than 30% being singletons. The sample taken for sequencing was PBMCs. Receptors were obtained from a human donor in good health (CMV status not recorded). Some clones in this sample may be carry-over from other donors' samples.

The genes are TRBV20-1 and TRBJ1-2, with D tentatively TRBD1 (5 bases). Between the trimmed V and J ends, which lost 0 bases and 4 bases, there was a span of 12 bases. The CDR3 spans 14 residues. Germline values: CDR1 DFQATT, CDR2 SNEGSKA (reference sequence). The CDR3 sequence is CSAREGRNLYGYTF. The CDR3 region has the DNA TGCAGTGCTAGAGAGGGGCGGAACCTCTATGGCTACACCTTC.

The rearrangement joins TRBV12-3 or TRBV12-4 to TRBJ2-3, with a weak D call TRBD2 (5 bases). With 7 bases removed from V and 4 bases from J, the gap between germline ends came to 15 bases. CDR3 length: 14 residues. CDR3 residues: CASTPEGAPDTQYF. The CDR3 nucleotides read TGTGCCAGCACCCCTGAGGGAGCCCCAGATACGCAGTATTTT.

This clonotype occurred a few times. The genes are TRBV19 and TRBJ2-1; possibly TRBD1 or TRBD2 for D (6 bases each). Per germline, CDR1 LNHDA and CDR2 SQIVND (reference sequence). This CDR3 is built from 14 residues. Trimming stripped 7 bases from V and 8 bases from J, with 18 bases between. The CDR3 DNA reads as TGTGCCAGTATGACGAGAGGGGGGTGGGATGAGCAGTTCTTC. Protein product: CASMTRGGWDEQFF. The full variable domain, its missing parts supplied by reference TRBV19 and TRBJ2-1, is DGGITQSPKYLFRKEGQNVTLSCEQNLNHDAMYWYRQDPGQGLRLIYYSQIVNDFQKGDIAEGYSVSREKKESFPLTVTSAQKNPTAFYLCASMTRGGWDEQFFGPGTRLTVL.

This chain links TRBV6-2 or TRBV6-3 with TRBJ1-5; D remains unclear. The CDR3 runs 13 residues. The germline V gene encodes CDR1 MNHEY and CDR2 SVGEGT. Deletions cut 5 bases from V and 6 bases from J, with 11 bases between. The CDR3 DNA reads as TGTGCCAGCAGTGACTGGGCGGGTCAGCCCCAGCATTTT. Encoded protein: CASSDWAGQPQHF.

The chain uses TRBV18 and TRBJ2-5; D gene ambiguous. V lost 0 bases to trimming and J lost 6 bases, with 8 bases between them. The CDR3 is made up of 13 amino acids. The germline V gene encodes CDR1 KGHSH and CDR2 LQKENI. CDR3 DNA: TGTGCCAGCTCACCACCGAGCGAGAAGACCCAGTACTTC. It specifies CASSPPSEKTQYF.

This clonotype has more than one count but fewer than ten. The genes are TRBV28 and TRBJ1-1; D may be TRBD1 (5 bases). Trimming pared 5 bases from V and 2 bases from J, leaving 15 bases between. The CDR3 totals 15 residues. CDR1 is MDHEN and CDR2 is SYDVKM in the germline V gene. This CDR3 is CASSGVGGSNTEAFF. The CDR3 DNA follows: TGTGCCAGCAGTGGGGTGGGGGGATCCAACACTGAAGCTTTCTTT.

This clonotype was detected a few times. This rearrangement joins TRBV6-1 to TRBJ2-3, with D perhaps TRBD2 (6 bases). CDR3 length: 15 amino acids. Per the germline V gene, CDR1 is MNHNS and CDR2 is SASEGT. Trimming pared 4 bases from V and 3 bases from J, leaving 14 bases between. CDR3 residues: CASSAGPGGTDTQYF. For the CDR3, the DNA is TGTGCCAGCAGTGCCGGGCCCGGAGGGACAGATACGCAGTATTTT.

This clonotype came up many times. The chain has TRBV6-1 and TRBJ2-1; TRBD2 is a possible D gene (6 bases). The germline V gene encodes CDR1 MNHNS and CDR2 SASEGT. This CDR3 is built from 12 residues. The V gene lost 6 bases and the J gene lost 8 bases, with 11 bases spanning the gap. The CDR3 sequence is CASSPPSDEQFF. The CDR3 DNA sequence: TGTGCCAGCAGCCCTCCTAGCGATGAGCAGTTCTTC.

This chain connects TRBV7-2 to TRBJ2-7, with 7 bases lining up with TRBD2. The CDR3 runs to 16 residues. Per the germline V gene, CDR1 is SGHTA and CDR2 is FQGNSA. The V segment lost 1 base and the J segment 0 bases; nucleotides outside the gene matches: 6. CDR3 in DNA: TGTGCCAGCAGCTTAGGGGCTAGCGGCCACTCCTACGAGCAGTACTTC. Its translation: CASSLGASGHSYEQYF. Complete variable domain (other parts from reference TRBV7-2 and TRBJ2-7): GAGVSQSPSNKVTEKGKDVELRCDPISGHTALYWYRQSLGQGLEFLIYFQGNSAPDKSGLPSDRFSAERTGGSVSTLTIQRTQQEDSAVYLCASSLGASGHSYEQYFGPGTRLTVT.

This clonotype showed up many times. The chain is built from TRBV7-6 and TRBJ1-3; 9 bases map to TRBD1. The germline V gene has CDR1 SGHVS and CDR2 FNYEAQ. The CDR3 runs to 16 residues. V lost 5 bases and J lost 5; bases outside the gene matches: 10. In DNA, the CDR3 is TGTGCCAGCAGCCCCGGACCGGGACAGGGTAGAAACACCATATATTTT. It encodes CASSPGPGQGRNTIYF.

The chain is built from TRBV20-1 and TRBJ2-5; D is undetermined. The CDR3 contains 10 residues. Germline V gene lookup returns CDR1 DFQATT and CDR2 SNEGSKA (reference sequence). V gave up 1 base and J gave up 4 bases, with 1 base separating them. The CDR3 spells CSARGETQYF. The CDR3 coding sequence is TGCAGTGCTAGAGGAGAGACCCAGTACTTC.

In its sample, this clonotype was seen many times. This chain connects TRBV12-3 or TRBV12-4 to TRBJ2-5; the D gene is possibly TRBD2 (5 bases). CDR3 size: 14 residues. The V gene lost 2 bases and the J gene lost 1 base, with 8 bases spanning the gap. The CDR3, as DNA: TGTGCCAGCAGTTTATCAGCGGCCCAAGAGACCCAGTACTTC. This sequence encodes CASSLSAAQETQYF.

This clonotype was picked up a small number of times. This sequence joins TRBV12-3 or TRBV12-4 and TRBJ2-3; TRBD2 agrees at 7 bases. The CDR3 runs 15 residues. J gave up 2 bases and V 3 bases, and 5 bases lay outside the gene matches. The CDR3 here is CASSLVRDYTDTQYF. CDR3 coding DNA: TGTGCCAGCAGTTTGGTCAGGGACTACACAGATACGCAGTATTTT.

The sample holds a few counts of this clonotype. This rearrangement joins TRBV7-9 to TRBJ2-1; 10 bases agree with TRBD2. Trimming took 5 bases from V and 7 from J; bases not matched to a gene: 5. This CDR3 contains 14 residues. From germline, CDR1 is SEHNR and CDR2 FQNEAQ (reference sequence). CDR3 loop: CASSGGLARNEQFF. In nucleotides, the CDR3 is TGTGCCAGCAGCGGGGGACTAGCGAGGAATGAGCAGTTCTTC.

This clonotype was observed a handful of times. V is TRBV12-3 or TRBV12-4 and J is TRBJ2-5, with D perhaps TRBD1 or TRBD2 (5 bases each). Trimming pared 6 bases from V and 7 bases from J, leaving 18 bases between. The CDR3 has 14 residues. CDR3 sequence: CASSLSGTAATQYF. Written as DNA, the CDR3 is TGTGCCAGCAGCTTATCCGGGACCGCGGCGACCCAGTACTTC.

This chain joins TRBV18 and TRBJ1-2; D not resolved. V lost 2 bases and J 4 bases, leaving 8 bases between the germline ends. Germline V gene lookup returns CDR1 KGHSH and CDR2 LQKENI. The CDR3 has 13 amino acids. The CDR3: CASSPETIYGYTF. DNA of the CDR3: TGTGCCAGCTCACCAGAGACAATCTATGGCTACACCTTC. Using reference TRBV18 and TRBJ1-2 for the parts outside the CDR3, the full variable domain is NAGVMQNPRHLVRRRGQEARLRCSPMKGHSHVYWYRQLPEEGLKFMVYLQKENIIDESGMPKERFSAEFPKEGPSILRIQQVVRGDSAAYFCASSPETIYGYTFGSGTRLTVV.

V usage is TRBV7-8 and J usage is TRBJ2-1; no clear D gene. V was clipped by 4 bases and J by 9 bases, with 13 bases between them. CDR1 is SGHVS and CDR2 is FQNEAQ in the germline V gene. The CDR3 length is 13 residues. CDR3 sequence (DNA): TGTGCCAGCAGCTGGCTAAGGATCGGTGAGCAGTTCTTC. This gives the protein CASSWLRIGEQFF.